This TCR beta chain was identified during a study of blood T cell repertoires in COVID-19. Assay used: immunoSEQ multiplex PCR; TCRdb lists only in-frame clones, some missing. Counted here are 150,000 to 200,000 clones, just under 80% occurring once; the ten biggest clones make up roughly 2.8%. Germline V CDR1 and CDR2: SGHNT, YYREEE (reference sequence). After removal of 8 bases from V and 6 bases from J, the junction contained 10 bases not matched to a gene. This CDR3 comprises 14 residues. This clonotype was sampled from a woman older than 75 with active or convalescent COVID-19. Material: peripheral blood. V usage is TRBV5-4 and J usage is TRBJ2-2, with TRBD1 identical over 7 bases. The CDR3 loop reads CASSQDRRPGELFF. The DNA of the CDR3 is TGTGCCAGTTCTCAGGACAGGCGTCCCGGGGAGCTGTTTTTT.